Presented here are 13 T cell receptor beta chains from one specimen sequenced in a study of beta chain features in type 1 diabetes. As every portion of the isolated RNA was reverse transcribed, the sequencing read expressed TCRB transcripts. Repertoires were generated with immunoSEQ multiplex PCR, while TCRdb's copy carries only in-frame clones and drops some. Of approximately 470,000 clones listed, about 30% are singletons. Sequencing was carried out using naive CD4+ T cells from blood. Receptors were obtained from a young man in good health.

Comments on this clone: Other nucleotide sequences from this sample produce the same CDR3. The rearrangement joins TRBV5-1 to TRBJ2-1; D gene ambiguous. The germline V gene encodes CDR1 SGHRS and CDR2 YFSETQ. V was trimmed by 0 bases and J by 2 bases, leaving 3 bases between them. CDR3 length: 13 amino acids. CDR3 residues: CASSLGTYNEQFF. The CDR3 region has the DNA TGCGCCAGCAGCTTGGGTACCTACAATGAGCAGTTCTTC.

The V call is TRBV29-1, the J call TRBJ2-2, with D unresolved. Germline V gene sequence: CDR1 SQVTM, CDR2 ANQGSEA. The CDR3 extends over 14 amino acids. The ends were cut back, 4 bases at V and 0 bases at J, with 9 bases in the middle. CDR3 residues: CSVASNPNTGELFF. CDR3 DNA: TGCAGCGTTGCGTCCAACCCGAACACCGGGGAGCTGTTTTTT.

The chain is built from TRBV11-2 and TRBJ2-3, with unresolved D. The V end was cut by 5 bases, the J end by 3 bases, with 12 bases between. The CDR3 sequence is 14 residues long. Per germline, CDR1 SGHAT and CDR2 FQNNGV. CDR3 loop: CASSPPWGTDTQYF. For the CDR3, the DNA is TGTGCCAGCAGCCCACCCTGGGGAACAGATACGCAGTATTTT.

The DNA for the CDR3 is TGTGCCAGCAGCTTAGCCCCGGGAGTGGGGGCCAATGAGCAGTTCTTC. Translated, it gives CASSLAPGVGANEQFF. V and J are TRBV7-2 and TRBJ2-1; TRBD1 or TRBD2 may be the D gene (6 bases each). Per the germline V gene, CDR1 is SGHTA and CDR2 is FQGNSA. Trimming pared 0 bases from V and 6 bases from J, leaving 15 bases between. This CDR3 has 16 amino acids.

CDR3 sequence (DNA): TGTGCCAGCAGCGGAACTAGCGGAGGGTTCATCGGTGAGCAGTTCTTC. This translates into CASSGTSGGFIGEQFF. V gene TRBV9 combines with J gene TRBJ2-1, with TRBD2 matching over 8 bases. The V and J ends lost 3 bases and 9 bases, in that order; junction bases with no gene match: 14. Germline assignment: CDR1 SGDLS and CDR2 YYNGEE. There are 16 residues in the CDR3.

The chain uses TRBV19 and TRBJ2-7; 7 nucleotides agree with TRBD2. The CDR3 is made up of 14 amino acids. The V gene's germline CDR1 is LNHDA and CDR2 SQIVND (reference sequence). V shed 5 bases and J 0 bases; nucleotides not matched to a gene: 4. The CDR3 nucleotides read TGTGCCAGTAGTGGGACTACGAGCTCCTACGAGCAGTACTTC. It specifies CASSGTTSSYEQYF.

In its sample, this clone was seen a few times. The chain recombines TRBV30 with TRBJ1-5; D perhaps matches TRBD1 (6 bases). CDR3 length equals 15 residues. Per the germline V gene, CDR1 is GTSNPN and CDR2 is SVGIG (reference sequence). V dropped 3 bases and J dropped 6 bases, with 18 bases sitting between them. The CDR3 region is CAWSLFAGTSQPQHF. The CDR3 DNA reads TGTGCCTGGAGCCTGTTTGCCGGGACATCTCAGCCCCAGCATTTT.

This clone was seen only a few times. The chain combines TRBV9 with TRBJ2-6; the match to TRBD2 covers 7 bases. The V segment lost 4 bases and the J segment 1 base; nucleotides outside the gene matches: 2. The CDR3 is 15 amino acids. Germline loops: CDR1 SGDLS, CDR2 YYNGEE. The DNA for the CDR3 is TGTGCCAGCAGCCCCGGGGGGTCTGGGGCCAACGTCCTGACTTTC. Translated, it gives CASSPGGSGANVLTF.

This rearrangement joins TRBV18 to TRBJ2-7; D possibly corresponds to TRBD2 (6 bases). The V gene lost 3 bases and the J gene lost 1 base, with 10 bases spanning the gap. The germline V gene has CDR1 KGHSH and CDR2 LQKENI. The CDR3 covers 14 residues. CDR3: CASSPLGTSYEQYF. CDR3 in DNA: TGTGCCAGCTCACCCCTCGGGACTTCCTACGAGCAGTACTTC.

This clone was counted a few times. CDR3 nucleotide sequence: TGTGCCAGCAGTGATGGGCAGACCCAGTACTTC. It encodes CASSDGQTQYF. V and J are TRBV2 and TRBJ2-5; D is ambiguous. Per germline, CDR1 SNHLY and CDR2 FYNNEI. CDR3 length: 11 amino acids. Trimming removed 3 bases from V and 6 bases from J, with 5 bases in between.

This clone was detected a few times. The chain joins TRBV7-9 to TRBJ2-6, with D uncertain. Germline CDR1 and CDR2: SEHNR and FQNEAQ (reference sequence). V lost 0 bases to trimming and J lost 1 base, with 13 bases between them. The CDR3 is 18 amino acids. CDR3 bases: TGTGCCAGCAGCTTAGCGTGGTCCACACCATCTGGGGCCAACGTCCTGACTTTC. Its translation: CASSLAWSTPSGANVLTF. The variable domain in full, completed from reference TRBV7-9 and TRBJ2-6, reads DTGVSQNPRHKITKRGQNVTFRCDPISEHNRLYWYRQTLGQGPEFLTYFQNEAQLEKSRLLSDRFSAERPKGSFSTLEIQRTEQGDSAMYLCASSLAWSTPSGANVLTFGAGSRLTVL.

The chain couples TRBV5-1 to TRBJ2-5; 10 bases are a match to TRBD2. Gene TRBJ2-7 matches the end of the DNA better, so the J call may be wrong. CDR1 and CDR2 from the germline V gene are SGHRS and YFSETQ. CDR3 length: 13 amino acids. The CDR3 nucleotides read TGCGCCAGCAGCGCTAGCGGGAGCCACGAGCAGTACTTC. Translation: CASSASGSHEQYF.

This clone has just a few counts. The rearrangement uses TRBV30 and TRBJ2-7; no reliable D call. V lost 1 base, J lost 1 base, and 14 bases lay in between. The germline V gene has CDR1 GTSNPN and CDR2 SVGIG (reference sequence). The CDR3 covers 15 residues. Here the CDR3 reads CAWSADNRHSYEQYF. DNA of the CDR3: TGTGCCTGGAGTGCCGACAATCGACATTCCTACGAGCAGTACTTC.